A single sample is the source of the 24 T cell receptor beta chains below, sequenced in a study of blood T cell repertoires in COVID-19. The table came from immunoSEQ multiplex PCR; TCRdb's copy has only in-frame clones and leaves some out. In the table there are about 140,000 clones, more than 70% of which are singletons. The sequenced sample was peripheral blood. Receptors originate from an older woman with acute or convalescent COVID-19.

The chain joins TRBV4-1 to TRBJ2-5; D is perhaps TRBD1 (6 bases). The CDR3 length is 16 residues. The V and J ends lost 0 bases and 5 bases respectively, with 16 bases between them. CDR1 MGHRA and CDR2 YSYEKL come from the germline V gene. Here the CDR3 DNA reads TGCGCCAGCAGCCAAGAGCAAGGACAGCCCGCCGAGACCCAGTACTTC. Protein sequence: CASSQEQGQPAETQYF.

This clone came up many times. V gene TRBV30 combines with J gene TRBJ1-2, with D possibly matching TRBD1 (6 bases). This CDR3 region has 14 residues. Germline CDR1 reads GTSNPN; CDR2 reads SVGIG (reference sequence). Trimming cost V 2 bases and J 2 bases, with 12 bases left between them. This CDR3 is CAWSIDGQNYGYTF. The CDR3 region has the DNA TGTGCCTGGAGTATAGACGGACAGAACTATGGCTACACCTTC. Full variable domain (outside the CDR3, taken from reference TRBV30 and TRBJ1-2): SQTIHQWPATLVQPVGSPLSLECTVEGTSNPNLYWYRQAAGRGLQLLFYSVGIGQISSEVPQNLSASRPQDRQFILSSKKLLLSDSGFYLCAWSIDGQNYGYTFGSGTRLTVV.

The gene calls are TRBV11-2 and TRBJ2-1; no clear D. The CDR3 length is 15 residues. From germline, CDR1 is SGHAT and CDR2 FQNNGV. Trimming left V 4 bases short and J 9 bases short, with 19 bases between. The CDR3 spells CASSSTDGVWSEQFF. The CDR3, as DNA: TGTGCCAGCAGCTCAACCGACGGAGTGTGGAGTGAGCAGTTCTTC.

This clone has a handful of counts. The CDR3 is CASSQGDRFNEKLFF. CDR3 DNA sequence: TGCGCCAGCAGCCAGGGGGACAGGTTTAATGAAAAACTGTTTTTT. The gene calls are TRBV5-1 and TRBJ1-4; 8 nucleotides agree with TRBD1. Germline CDR1 reads SGHRS; CDR2 reads YFSETQ. CDR3 size: 15 residues. V lost 4 bases and J lost 4; bases outside the gene matches: 6.

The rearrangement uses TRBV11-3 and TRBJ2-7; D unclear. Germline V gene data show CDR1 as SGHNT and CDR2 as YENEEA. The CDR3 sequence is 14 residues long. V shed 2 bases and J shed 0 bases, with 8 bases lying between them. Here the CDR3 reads CASSLTPSSYEQYF. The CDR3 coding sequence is TGTGCCAGCAGCTTAACTCCGTCCTCCTACGAGCAGTACTTC.

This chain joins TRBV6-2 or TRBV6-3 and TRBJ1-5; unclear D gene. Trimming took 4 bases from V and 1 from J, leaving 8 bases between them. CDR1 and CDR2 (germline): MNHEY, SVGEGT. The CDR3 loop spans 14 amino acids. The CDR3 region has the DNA TGTGCCAGCAGTTTAATGCAGAGCAATCAGCCCCAGCATTTT. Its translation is CASSLMQSNQPQHF.

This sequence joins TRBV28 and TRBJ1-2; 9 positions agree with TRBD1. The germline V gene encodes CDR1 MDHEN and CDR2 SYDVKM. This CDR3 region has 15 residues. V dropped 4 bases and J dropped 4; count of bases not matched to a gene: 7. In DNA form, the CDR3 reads TGTGCCAGCAGTTCCCCCACAGGGGGCGCCTATGGCTACACCTTC. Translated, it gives CASSSPTGGAYGYTF.

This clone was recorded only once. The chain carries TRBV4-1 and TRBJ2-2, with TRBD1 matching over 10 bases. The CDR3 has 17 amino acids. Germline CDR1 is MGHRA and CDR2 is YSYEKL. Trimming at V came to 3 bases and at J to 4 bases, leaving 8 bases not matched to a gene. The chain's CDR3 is CASSHPRDRGVTGELFF. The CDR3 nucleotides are TGCGCCAGCAGCCACCCCCGGGACAGGGGAGTCACCGGGGAGCTGTTTTTT.

The CDR3 DNA reads as TGCGCCAGCAGCTTGGGACAGATGAATGAAAAACTGTTTTTT. Residues: CASSLGQMNEKLFF. The genes are TRBV5-1 and TRBJ1-4, with a weak D call TRBD1 (5 bases). V lost 0 bases and J 5 bases, leaving 8 bases between the germline ends. CDR3 length equals 14 residues. Per the germline V gene, CDR1 is SGHRS and CDR2 is YFSETQ. Combining the CDR3 with reference TRBV5-1 and TRBJ1-4 gives the whole variable domain KAGVTQTPRYLIKTRGQQVTLSCSPISGHRSVSWYQQTPGQGLQFLFEYFSETQRNKGNFPGRFSGRQFSNSRSEMNVSTLELGDSALYLCASSLGQMNEKLFFGSGTQLSVL.

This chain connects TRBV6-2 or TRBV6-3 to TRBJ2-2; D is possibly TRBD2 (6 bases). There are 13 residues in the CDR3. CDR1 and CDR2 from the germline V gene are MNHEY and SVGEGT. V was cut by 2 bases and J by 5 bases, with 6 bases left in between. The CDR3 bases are TGTGCCAGCAGTTACGGGGGGACCGGGGAGCTGTTTTTT. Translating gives CASSYGGTGELFF.

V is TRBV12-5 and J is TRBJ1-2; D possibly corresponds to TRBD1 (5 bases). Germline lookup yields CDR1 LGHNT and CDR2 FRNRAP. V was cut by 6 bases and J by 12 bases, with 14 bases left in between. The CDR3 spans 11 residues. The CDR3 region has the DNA TGTGCTAGTGGGCGGGAGGCAGGGAACACCTTC. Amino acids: CASGREAGNTF.

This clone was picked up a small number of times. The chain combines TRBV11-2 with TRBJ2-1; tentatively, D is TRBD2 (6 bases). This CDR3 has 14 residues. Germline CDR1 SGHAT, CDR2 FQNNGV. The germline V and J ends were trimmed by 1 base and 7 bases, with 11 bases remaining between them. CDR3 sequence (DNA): TGTGCCAGCAGCTTAGTGGAGGGCTTAAATGAGCAGTTCTTC. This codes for CASSLVEGLNEQFF.

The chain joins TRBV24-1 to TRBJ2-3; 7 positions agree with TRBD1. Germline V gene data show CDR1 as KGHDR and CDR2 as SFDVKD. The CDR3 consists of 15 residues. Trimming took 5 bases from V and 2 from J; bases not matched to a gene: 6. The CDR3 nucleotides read TGTGCCACCAGTGCCTCGACAGGGAACACAGATACGCAGTATTTT. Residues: CATSASTGNTDTQYF.

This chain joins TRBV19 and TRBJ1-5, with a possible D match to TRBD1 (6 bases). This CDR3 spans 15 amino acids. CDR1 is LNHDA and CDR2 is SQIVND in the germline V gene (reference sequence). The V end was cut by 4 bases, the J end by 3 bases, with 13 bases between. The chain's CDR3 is CASSTRGGPNQPQHF. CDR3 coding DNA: TGTGCCAGTAGTACCAGGGGTGGCCCCAATCAGCCCCAGCATTTT.

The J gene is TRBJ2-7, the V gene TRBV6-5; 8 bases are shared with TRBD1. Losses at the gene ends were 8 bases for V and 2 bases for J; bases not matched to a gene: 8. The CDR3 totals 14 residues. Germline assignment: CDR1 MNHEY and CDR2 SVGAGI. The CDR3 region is CASFRQGPTYEQYF. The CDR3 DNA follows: TGTGCCAGCTTCCGACAGGGGCCCACCTACGAGCAGTACTTC.

CDR3 residues: CASTVAYEQYF. The CDR3 DNA sequence: TGTGCCAGCACGGTAGCGTACGAGCAGTACTTC. The chain recombines TRBV11-2 with TRBJ2-7; tentatively, D is TRBD2 (5 bases). The CDR3 loop spans 11 amino acids. Per the germline V gene, CDR1 is SGHAT and CDR2 is FQNNGV. Between the trimmed V and J ends, which lost 7 bases and 4 bases, there was a span of 8 bases.

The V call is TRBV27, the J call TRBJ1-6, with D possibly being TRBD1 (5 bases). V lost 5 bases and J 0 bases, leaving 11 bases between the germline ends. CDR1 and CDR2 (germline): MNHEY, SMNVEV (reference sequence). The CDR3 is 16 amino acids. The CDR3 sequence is CASSPRGSSYNSPLHF. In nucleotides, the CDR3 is TGTGCCAGCAGTCCCCGGGGGAGCTCCTATAATTCACCCCTCCACTTT.

The CDR3 region is CASSLVGLAEETQYF. The CDR3 DNA is TGTGCCAGCAGCTTAGTGGGTCTAGCGGAAGAGACCCAGTACTTC. The chain is built from TRBV7-9 and TRBJ2-5; 7 bases align to TRBD2. Germline CDR1 SEHNR, CDR2 FQNEAQ (reference sequence). The CDR3 has 15 residues. V shed 1 base, J shed 3 bases, and the junction held 5 bases outside the gene matches. Full variable domain (missing parts from reference TRBV7-9 and TRBJ2-5): DTGVSQNPRHKITKRGQNVTFRCDPISEHNRLYWYRQTLGQGPEFLTYFQNEAQLEKSRLLSDRFSAERPKGSFSTLEIQRTEQGDSAMYLCASSLVGLAEETQYFGPGTRLLVL.

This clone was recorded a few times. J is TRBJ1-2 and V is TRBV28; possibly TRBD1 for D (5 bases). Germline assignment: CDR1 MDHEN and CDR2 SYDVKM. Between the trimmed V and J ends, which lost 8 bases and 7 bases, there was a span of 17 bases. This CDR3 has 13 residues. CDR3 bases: TGTGCCAGCCTCGGAGACAGTTGGGGTGGCTACACCTTC. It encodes CASLGDSWGGYTF.

CDR3: CASNPLGSGAQETQYF. The CDR3 DNA reads TGTGCCAGCAACCCCCTGGGTAGCGGGGCTCAAGAGACCCAGTACTTC. The V and J genes are TRBV6-2 or TRBV6-3 and TRBJ2-5; 8 bases align to TRBD2. With V trimmed by 7 bases and J by 2 bases, 12 bases remained unmatched. The germline V gene has CDR1 MNHEY and CDR2 SVGEGT. The CDR3 is made up of 16 amino acids.

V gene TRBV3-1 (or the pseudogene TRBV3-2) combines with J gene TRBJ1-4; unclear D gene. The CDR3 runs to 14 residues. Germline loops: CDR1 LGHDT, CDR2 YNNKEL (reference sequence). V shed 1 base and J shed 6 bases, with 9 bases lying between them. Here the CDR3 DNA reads TGTGCCAGCAGCCAAGCTTCCGCGTATGAAAAACTGTTTTTT. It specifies CASSQASAYEKLFF.

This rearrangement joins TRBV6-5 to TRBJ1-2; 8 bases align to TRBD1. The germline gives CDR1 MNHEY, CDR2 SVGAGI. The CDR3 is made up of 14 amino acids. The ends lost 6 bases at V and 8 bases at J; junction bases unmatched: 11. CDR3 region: CASSTPGGVGGYTF. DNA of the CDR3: TGTGCCAGCAGCACCCCAGGGGGCGTAGGGGGCTACACCTTC.

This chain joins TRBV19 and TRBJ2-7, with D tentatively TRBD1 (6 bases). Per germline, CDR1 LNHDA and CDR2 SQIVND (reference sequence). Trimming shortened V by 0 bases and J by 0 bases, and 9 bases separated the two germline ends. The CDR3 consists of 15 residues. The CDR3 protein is CASSIEAGVSYEQYF. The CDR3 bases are TGTGCCAGTAGTATAGAGGCAGGGGTCTCCTACGAGCAGTACTTC. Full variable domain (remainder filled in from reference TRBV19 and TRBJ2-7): DGGITQSPKYLFRKEGQNVTLSCEQNLNHDAMYWYRQDPGQGLRLIYYSQIVNDFQKGDIAEGYSVSREKKESFPLTVTSAQKNPTAFYLCASSIEAGVSYEQYFGPGTRLTVT.

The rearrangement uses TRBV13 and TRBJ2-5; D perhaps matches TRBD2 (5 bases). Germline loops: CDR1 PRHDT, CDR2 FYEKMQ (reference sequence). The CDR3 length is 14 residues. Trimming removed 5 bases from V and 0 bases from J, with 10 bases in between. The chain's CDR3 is CASSQFSDQETQYF. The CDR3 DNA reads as TGTGCCAGCAGCCAATTTAGCGACCAAGAGACCCAGTACTTC.